This TCR beta chain originates from a study of cytomegalovirus exposure and HLA in healthy donors. CDR1 ENHRY and CDR2 SYGVKD come from the germline V gene. The ends were cut back, 3 bases at V and 2 bases at J, with 11 bases in the middle. The CDR3 sequence is 15 residues long. Researchers ran the PCR with 60 Vbeta and 13 Jbeta primers. Produced via immunoSEQ multiplex PCR; TCRdb's table is partial and in-frame only. The sample lists 150,000 to 200,000 clones, roughly 80% occurring once. This sequence joins TRBV10-3 and TRBJ1-5, with D possibly being TRBD1 (5 bases). This sequence originates from a woman aged 50 to 60 in good health and CMV-seronegative. The sequenced material came from PBMCs. The CDR3 coding sequence is TGTGCCATCAGTGACCCGACGGGGGGCAATCAGCCCCAGCATTTT. Translated: CAISDPTGGNQPQHF.